The T cell receptor (beta chain) described here comes from a study of cytomegalovirus exposure and HLA in healthy donors. Study-wide points: According to a later analysis, TCR clusters from the first cohort tended to co-occur in the roughly 110 validation repertoires. Among TCR beta chains, those listed as cytomegalovirus-associated numbered 164.

Profiled with immunoSEQ multiplex PCR; TCRdb holds only in-frame clones, not every one. Seen here are approximately 98,000 clones, over 75% observed once, and the top ten hold roughly 3%. About this clone itself: The antigen is undetermined.

The specimen sequenced was PBMCs. The origin of this receptor is a woman between 18 and 29 years old in good health and CMV-seronegative.

CDR3: CASSQDRGGVQETQYF. The CDR3 DNA reads as TGCGCCAGCAGCCAAGATAGAGGGGGGGTCCAAGAGACCCAGTACTTC. The chain links TRBV4-1 to TRBJ2-5; a possible D gene is TRBD2 (7 bases). The length of the CDR3 is 16 residues. Germline assignment: CDR1 MGHRA and CDR2 YSYEKL. Trimming stripped 0 bases from V and 1 base from J, with 12 bases between.